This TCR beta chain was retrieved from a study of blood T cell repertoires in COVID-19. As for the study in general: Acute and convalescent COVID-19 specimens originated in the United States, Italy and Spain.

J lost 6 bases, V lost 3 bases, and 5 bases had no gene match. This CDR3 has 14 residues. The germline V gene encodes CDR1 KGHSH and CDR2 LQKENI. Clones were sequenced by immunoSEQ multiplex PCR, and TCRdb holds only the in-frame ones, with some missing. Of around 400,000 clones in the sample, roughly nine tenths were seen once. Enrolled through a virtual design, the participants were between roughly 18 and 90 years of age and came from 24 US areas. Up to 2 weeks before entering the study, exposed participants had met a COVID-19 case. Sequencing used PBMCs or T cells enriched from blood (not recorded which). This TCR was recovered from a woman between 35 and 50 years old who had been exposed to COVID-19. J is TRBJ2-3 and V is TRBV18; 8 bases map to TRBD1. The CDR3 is CASSPGQGSDTQYF. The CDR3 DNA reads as TGTGCCAGCTCACCCGGACAGGGTTCGGATACGCAGTATTTT.